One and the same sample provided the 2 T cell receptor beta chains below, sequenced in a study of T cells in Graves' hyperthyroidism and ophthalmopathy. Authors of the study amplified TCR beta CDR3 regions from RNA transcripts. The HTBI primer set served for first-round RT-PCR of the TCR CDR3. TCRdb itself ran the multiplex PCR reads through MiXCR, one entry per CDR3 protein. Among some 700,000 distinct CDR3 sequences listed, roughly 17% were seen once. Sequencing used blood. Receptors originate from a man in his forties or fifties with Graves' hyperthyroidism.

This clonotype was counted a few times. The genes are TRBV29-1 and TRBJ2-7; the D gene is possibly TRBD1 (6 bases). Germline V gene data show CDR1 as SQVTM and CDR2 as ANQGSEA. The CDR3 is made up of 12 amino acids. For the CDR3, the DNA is TGCAGTACCGGGACATCGTTCTACGAGCAGTACTTC. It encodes CSTGTSFYEQYF.

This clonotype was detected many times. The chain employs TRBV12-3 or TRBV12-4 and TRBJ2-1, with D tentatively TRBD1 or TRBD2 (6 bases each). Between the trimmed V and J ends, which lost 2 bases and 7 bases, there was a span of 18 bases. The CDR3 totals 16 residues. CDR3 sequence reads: CASSLPEGGWRNEQFF. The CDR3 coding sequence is TGTGCCAGCAGTTTACCCGAGGGGGGATGGAGGAATGAGCAGTTCTTC.